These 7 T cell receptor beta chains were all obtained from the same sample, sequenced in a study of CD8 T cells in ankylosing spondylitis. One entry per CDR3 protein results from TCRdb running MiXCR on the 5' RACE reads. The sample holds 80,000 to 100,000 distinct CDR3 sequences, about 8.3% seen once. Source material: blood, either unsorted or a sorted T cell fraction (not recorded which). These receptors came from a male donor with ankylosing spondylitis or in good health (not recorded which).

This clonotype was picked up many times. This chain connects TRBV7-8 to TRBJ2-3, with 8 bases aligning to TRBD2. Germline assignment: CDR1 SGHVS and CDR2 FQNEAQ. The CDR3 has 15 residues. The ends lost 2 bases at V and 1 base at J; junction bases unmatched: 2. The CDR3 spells CASSLLAGRTDTQYF. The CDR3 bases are TGTGCCAGCAGCTTATTAGCGGGGCGCACAGATACGCAGTATTTT.

CDR3 sequence (DNA): TGTGCCAGCAGTTTCACAGGGAGGACTGAAGCTTTCTTT. Translated, it gives CASSFTGRTEAFF. The chain recombines TRBV6-5 with TRBJ1-1; TRBD1 is a possible D gene (6 bases). The V and J ends lost 4 bases and 5 bases respectively, with 11 bases between them. Germline V gene lookup returns CDR1 MNHEY and CDR2 SVGAGI. CDR3 size: 13 residues.

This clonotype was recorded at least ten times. CDR3 DNA sequence: TGCGCCAGCAGCTTCTTGTACGCGGACAGGGAACAGTATTTT. Protein sequence: CASSFLYADREQYF. The chain uses TRBV5-1 and TRBJ2-3; 8 positions agree with TRBD1. V lost 2 bases and J lost 12; bases outside the gene matches: 11. Germline V gene lookup returns CDR1 SGHRS and CDR2 YFSETQ. The CDR3 is 14 amino acids.

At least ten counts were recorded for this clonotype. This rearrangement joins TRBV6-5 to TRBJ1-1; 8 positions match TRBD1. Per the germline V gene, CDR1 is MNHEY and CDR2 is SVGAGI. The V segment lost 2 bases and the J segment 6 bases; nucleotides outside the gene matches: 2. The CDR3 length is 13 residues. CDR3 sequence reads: CASSYRTGSEAFF. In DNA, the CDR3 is TGTGCCAGCAGTTACCGGACAGGGTCTGAAGCTTTCTTT.

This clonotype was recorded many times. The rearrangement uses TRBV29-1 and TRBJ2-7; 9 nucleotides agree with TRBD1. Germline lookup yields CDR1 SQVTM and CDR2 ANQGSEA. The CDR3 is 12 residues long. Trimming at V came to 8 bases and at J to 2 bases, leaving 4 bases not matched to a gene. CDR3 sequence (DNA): TGCAGCTCTCGGACAGGGGCCTACGAGCAGTACTTC. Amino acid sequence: CSSRTGAYEQYF.

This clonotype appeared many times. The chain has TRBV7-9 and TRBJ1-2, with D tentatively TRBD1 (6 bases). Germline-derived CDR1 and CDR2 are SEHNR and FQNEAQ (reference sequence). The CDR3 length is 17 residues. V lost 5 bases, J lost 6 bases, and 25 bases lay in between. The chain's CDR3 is CASSAGDINSRIDGYTF. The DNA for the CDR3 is TGTGCCAGCAGCGCGGGGGACATTAATTCCAGGATAGATGGCTACACCTTC.

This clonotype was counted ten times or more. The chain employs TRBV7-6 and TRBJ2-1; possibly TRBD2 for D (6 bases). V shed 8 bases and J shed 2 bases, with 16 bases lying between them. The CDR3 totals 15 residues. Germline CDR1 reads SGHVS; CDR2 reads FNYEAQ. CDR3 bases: TGTGCCAGCCGCGGCCCGGGAGTTCCCTACAATGAGCAGTTCTTC. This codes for CASRGPGVPYNEQFF.